Listed below are T cell receptor beta chains from one sample, sequenced in a study of cytomegalovirus exposure and HLA in healthy donors. Method: immunoSEQ multiplex PCR; TCRdb's copy keeps in-frame clones and lacks some. The sample has about 110,000 clones, around 73% seen once. The sample consisted of PBMCs. These receptors all stem from a young man in good health and CMV-seronegative. Each CDR3 is given with its conserved first and last residue.

V,length,J,CDR3
TRBV10-3,15,TRBJ2-5,CAISPGSGQQETQYF
TRBV18,13,TRBJ2-7,CASSTGTTYEQYF
TRBV28,13,TRBJ1-2,CASRSTVNYGYTF
TRBV27,14,TRBJ1-1,CASFEVQGDTEAFF
TRBV19,15,TRBJ2-1,CASSISSSGANEQFF
TRBV7-3,13,TRBJ1-3,CASSLNRGNTIYF
TRBV7-2,14,TRBJ1-3,CASSLQVSGNTIYF
TRBV5-1,14,TRBJ2-1,CASSLSGGYNEQFF
TRBV11-2,13,TRBJ1-2,CASSLSGLQGYTF
TRBV13,15,TRBJ2-7,CASSVDRGGGYEQYF
TRBV29-1,13,TRBJ1-1,CSVQGAPNTEAFF
TRBV28,14,TRBJ1-2,CASSLGDNRGGYTF
TRBV10-3,15,TRBJ2-5,CAISETGQGHETQYF
TRBV7-8,17,TRBJ2-1,CASSQTLAGGLYNEQFF
TRBV7-2,13,TRBJ2-3,CASSPGVGDTQYF
TRBV5-4,17,TRBJ2-7,CASSLRGGLAGLDEQYF
TRBV2,14,TRBJ1-2,CASSPNGREGGYTF
TRBV5-1,16,TRBJ2-3,CASSAKTSGSTDTQYF
TRBV5-1,15,TRBJ2-3,CASSLRGVSTDTQYF
TRBV9,16,TRBJ2-7,CASSVGASGGSYEQYF
TRBV6-1,11,TRBJ1-2,CASSGPGPDTF
TRBV10-3,16,TRBJ2-5,CAISESSGSPGETQYF
TRBV20-1,11,TRBJ1-1,CSGGVGTEAFF
TRBV27,14,TRBJ2-7,CASSLSGGSYEQYF
TRBV30,14,TRBJ2-3,CAWSVGQTTDTQYF
TRBV9,14,TRBJ1-1,CASSVTGQNTEAFF
TRBV7-9,16,TRBJ2-2,CASRHRESLNTGELFF
TRBV20-1,11,TRBJ1-1,CSVGQGSEAFF
TRBV25-1,14,TRBJ2-7,CASSLTSAPSEQYF
TRBV9,14,TRBJ2-3,CASSVRGITDTQYF
TRBV29-1,10,TRBJ1-1,CSVSTVEAFF
TRBV30,12,-,CAWSSPGYEQYF
TRBV6-1,14,TRBJ1-3,CASSERTAGNTIYF